This section outlines one T cell receptor (beta chain) sequence together with its context. CDR3 size: 17 residues. J gave up 8 bases and V 2 bases, and 8 bases lay outside the gene matches. Germline values: CDR1 PRHDT, CDR2 FYEKMQ (reference sequence). Clones were read by immunoSEQ multiplex PCR, and TCRdb kept only the in-frame ones, dropping some. The profile shows 550,000 to 700,000 clones, 73% of them singletons. The data were obtained in a study of shared clonotypes between healthy human individuals. This clonotype originated in a woman aged 25 to 39 in good health. The J gene is TRBJ2-1, the V gene TRBV13; 14 bases fit TRBD2. What was sequenced was memory CD4+ T cells sorted from blood. Subset described: CD45RA-negative fraction. The CDR3 is CASSLPRLAGGPDEQFF. The CDR3 DNA reads TGTGCCAGCAGCTTACCTCGACTAGCGGGAGGGCCCGATGAGCAGTTCTTC.